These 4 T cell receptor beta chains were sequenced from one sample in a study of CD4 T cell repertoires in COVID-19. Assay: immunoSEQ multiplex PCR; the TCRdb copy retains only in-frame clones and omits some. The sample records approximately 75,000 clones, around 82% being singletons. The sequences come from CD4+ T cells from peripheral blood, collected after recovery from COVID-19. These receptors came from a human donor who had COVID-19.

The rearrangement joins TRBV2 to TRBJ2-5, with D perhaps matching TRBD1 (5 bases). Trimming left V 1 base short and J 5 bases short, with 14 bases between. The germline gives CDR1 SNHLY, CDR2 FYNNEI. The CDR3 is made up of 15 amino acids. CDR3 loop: CASSEGRAPGETQYF. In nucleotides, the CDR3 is TGTGCCAGCAGTGAAGGGCGAGCACCAGGGGAGACCCAGTACTTC.

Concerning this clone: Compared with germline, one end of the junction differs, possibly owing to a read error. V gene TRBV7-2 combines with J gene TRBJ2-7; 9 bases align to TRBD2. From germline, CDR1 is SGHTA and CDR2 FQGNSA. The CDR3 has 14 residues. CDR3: CASRLAGVSYEQYF. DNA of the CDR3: TGTGCCAGCAGGTTAGCGGGAGTTTCCTACGAGCAGTACTTC.

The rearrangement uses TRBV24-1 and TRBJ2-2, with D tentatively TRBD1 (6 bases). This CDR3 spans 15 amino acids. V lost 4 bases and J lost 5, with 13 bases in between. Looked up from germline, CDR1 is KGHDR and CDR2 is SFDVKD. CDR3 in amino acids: CATSEHNRDTGELFF. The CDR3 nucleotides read TGTGCCACCAGTGAACACAACAGGGATACCGGGGAGCTGTTTTTT.

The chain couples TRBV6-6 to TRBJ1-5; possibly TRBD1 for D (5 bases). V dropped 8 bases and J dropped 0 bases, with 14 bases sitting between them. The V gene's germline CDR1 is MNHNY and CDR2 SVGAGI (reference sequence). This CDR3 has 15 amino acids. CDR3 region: CASSRDLYSNQPQHF. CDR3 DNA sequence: TGTGCCAGCTCCAGGGACCTTTATAGCAATCAGCCCCAGCATTTT.